Shown below are 5 T cell receptor beta chains from a single sample sequenced in a study of CD8 T cells in ankylosing spondylitis. TCRdb used MiXCR to reprocess the 5' RACE reads, holding one entry per CDR3 protein. Counted here are around 300,000 distinct CDR3 sequences, under 14% occurring once; the ten biggest clones make up roughly 9%. The sequencing input was blood, either unsorted or a sorted T cell fraction (not recorded which). The source of these receptors is a female donor with ankylosing spondylitis or in good health (not recorded which).

The V call is TRBV12-3 or TRBV12-4, the J call TRBJ2-7; tentatively, D is TRBD1 (6 bases). Trimming removed 2 bases from V and 4 bases from J, with 12 bases in between. This CDR3 contains 14 residues. CDR3: CASSLSIGGYEQYF. CDR3 DNA sequence: TGTGCCAGCAGTTTATCAATAGGGGGTTACGAGCAGTACTTC.

This clonotype was picked up a small number of times. CDR3 DNA sequence: TGTGCCAGTAGGCGGGACGGAATGGAAGCTTTCTTT. It yields the protein CASRRDGMEAFF. The rearrangement joins TRBV19 to TRBJ1-1, with a possible D match to TRBD1 (5 bases). The CDR3 runs to 12 residues. V gave up 6 bases and J gave up 8 bases, with 13 bases separating them. CDR1 LNHDA and CDR2 SQIVND come from the germline V gene (reference sequence).

In this sample, this clonotype turned up many times. This rearrangement joins TRBV28 to TRBJ2-6; D is perhaps TRBD2 (5 bases). This CDR3 has 17 residues. CDR1 MDHEN and CDR2 SYDVKM come from the germline V gene. Trimming pared 3 bases from V and 1 base from J, leaving 13 bases between. CDR3 residues: CASSFIPRGSGANVLTF. The CDR3 DNA reads as TGTGCCAGCAGTTTTATCCCCCGGGGATCTGGGGCCAACGTCCTGACTTTC.

This chain links TRBV28 with TRBJ2-7, with TRBD2 matching 14 bases. The CDR3 is made up of 17 amino acids. The V gene's germline CDR1 is MDHEN and CDR2 SYDVKM. The J segment lost 2 bases and the V segment lost 6 bases, leaving 9 bases of the junction unmatched. CDR3 sequence reads: CASSLRTSGRFTYEQYF. CDR3 coding DNA: TGTGCCAGCAGCCTCCGGACTAGCGGGAGGTTCACCTACGAGCAGTACTTC. Supplemented by reference TRBV28 and TRBJ2-7, the full variable domain reads DVKVTQSSRYLVKRTGEKVFLECVQDMDHENMFWYRQDPGLGLRLIYFSYDVKMKEKGDIPEGYSVSREKKERFSLILESASTNQTSMYLCASSLRTSGRFTYEQYFGPGTRLTVT.

The chain links TRBV4-2 to TRBJ1-6; D gene unclear. Trimming took 0 bases from V and 7 from J, leaving 16 bases between them. The CDR3 length is 17 residues. Germline V gives CDR1 LGHNA, CDR2 YNFKEQ. The DNA for the CDR3 is TGTGCCAGCAGCCAAGAACCGGCGGAAAGAGAGAATTCACCCCTCCACTTT. Its translation is CASSQEPAERENSPLHF.